This T cell receptor beta chain was captured in a study of T cells in Graves' hyperthyroidism and ophthalmopathy. V gave up 4 bases and J gave up 5 bases, with 18 bases separating them. The CDR3 extends over 16 amino acids. The germline CDR1 and CDR2 sequences are SGHAT and FQNNGV. This clonotype was counted ten times or more. Its antigen is not identified. What was amplified from RNA transcripts were TCR beta CDR3 regions. With the HTBI primer set, the TCR CDR3 went through a first round of RT-PCR. TCRdb ran MiXCR on the multiplex PCR reads and lists one entry per CDR3 protein. The table lists fewer than 750,000 distinct CDR3 sequences, about 14% of them singletons, with approximately 13% in the top ten. Study-level points and caveats: Expanded thyroid clonotypes (above 0.001) were mostly also found in blood.

The clonotype originates from a woman aged 45-60 years with Graves' ophthalmopathy. The rearrangement links TRBV11-2 to TRBJ2-1; no clear D. Specimen: blood. CDR3 bases: TGTGCCAGCAGCTCCTCACTTGCTGCAGTTCACAATGAGCAGTTCTTC. Encoded protein: CASSSSLAAVHNEQFF.